Listed below are T cell receptor beta chains from one sample, sequenced in a study of T cells expressing NK-cell markers. TCRdb reprocessed the 5' RACE reads and stores each CDR3 protein as one record, lacking DNA. The listing contains about 260,000 distinct CDR3 sequences. Sequenced material: blood T cells: a sorted CD56 or NKG2C T cell subset, CD4+ or CD8+ T cells, or bulk PBMC T cells (not recorded which). These receptor sequences come from a woman aged 18 to 69 in good health. Both conserved end residues are part of each CDR3.

J,V,CDR3
TRBJ1-5,TRBV7-3,CASSPPPGDVRF
TRBJ1-2,TRBV18,CASSPDSGQNNYGYTF
TRBJ1-2,TRBV20-1,CSADRDIAYGYTF
TRBJ1-5,TRBV7-3,CASSFDGGQPQHF
TRBJ2-3,TRBV5-6,CASSRARTDTQYF
TRBJ1-5,TRBV7-2,CASSPELSSNQPQHF
TRBJ2-3,TRBV6-1,CASTAGLAGSTDTQYF
TRBJ2-1,TRBV11-2,CASSLRMDNEQFF
TRBJ2-7,TRBV2,CASSPRDRSSYEQYF
TRBJ1-4,TRBV5-1,CASSQTGGPNEKLFF
TRBJ1-5,TRBV21-1,CASSNPGRSNQPQHF
TRBJ1-2,TRBV6-1,CASSPRAGYGYTF
TRBJ2-3,TRBV29-1,CSVDRTGASLLTDTQYF
TRBJ2-2,TRBV25-1,CASTDRGGTGELFF
TRBJ2-5,TRBV7-2,CASSLLGSETQYF
TRBJ2-1,TRBV20-1,CSARVSSGPYNEQFF
TRBJ1-4,TRBV4-1,CASSLGTAGEKLFF
TRBJ2-6,TRBV6-5,CASSYSQGGTGANVLTF
TRBJ1-1,TRBV5-6,CASSYGQLNTEAFF
TRBJ2-1,TRBV12-3/TRBV12-4,CASNKQGALNNEQFF
TRBJ2-3,TRBV20-1,CSAPELAGALAQYF
TRBJ2-2,TRBV20-1,CSARTSGRRGELFF
TRBJ2-1,TRBV11-2,CASSLDHSPQFF
TRBJ2-2,TRBV2,CASRSEGLGTGELFF
TRBJ2-1,TRBV20-1,CSARDFESGSFYNEQFF
TRBJ1-2,TRBV20-1,CSARGVRDRQNSAF
TRBJ2-5,TRBV20-1,CSAMRGEETQYF
TRBJ1-1,TRBV20-1,CSARDPAGDGAFF
TRBJ2-1,TRBV7-3,CASSPTGQGGYNEQFF
TRBJ1-2,TRBV20-1,CSAGPGGAGNYGYTF
TRBJ1-3,TRBV12-3/TRBV12-4,CASRQSRDSLSGNTIYF
TRBJ2-3,TRBV15,CATSRAGTSTLRDTQYF
TRBJ1-6,TRBV7-9,CASSSYRDSNSPLHF
TRBJ2-3,TRBV6-2/TRBV6-3,CASSTTSPWGDTQYF
TRBJ1-5,TRBV7-9,CASSYQRPDRTHQPQHF
TRBJ2-7,TRBV28,CASSLLGGMDYEQYF
TRBJ1-5,TRBV6-1,CASSPDGTSNQPQHF
TRBJ2-7,TRBV5-1,CASKPAITSSSYEQYF
TRBJ2-7,TRBV7-7,CASSLGTGLQYEQYF
TRBJ2-3,TRBV5-1,CASSFGGAGTDTQYF
TRBJ1-1,TRBV9,CASSVGGGGFTEAFF